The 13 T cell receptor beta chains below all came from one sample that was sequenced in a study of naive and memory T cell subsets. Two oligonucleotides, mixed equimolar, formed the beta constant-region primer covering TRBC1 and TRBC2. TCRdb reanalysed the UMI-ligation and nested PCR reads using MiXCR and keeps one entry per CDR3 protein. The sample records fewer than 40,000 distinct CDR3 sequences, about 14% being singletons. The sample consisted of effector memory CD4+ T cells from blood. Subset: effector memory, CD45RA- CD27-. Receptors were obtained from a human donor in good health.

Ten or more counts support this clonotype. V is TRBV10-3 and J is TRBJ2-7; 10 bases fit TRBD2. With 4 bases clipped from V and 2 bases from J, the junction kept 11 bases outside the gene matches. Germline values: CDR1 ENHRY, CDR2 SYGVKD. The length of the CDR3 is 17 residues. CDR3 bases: TGTGCCATCAGTGGCGATAGCGGGAGGAGCGACCCCTACGAGCAGTACTTC. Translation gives CAISGDSGRSDPYEQYF.

CDR3 residues: CAWRKGQSSGNTIYF. In DNA, the CDR3 is TGTGCCTGGAGGAAGGGACAGAGCTCTGGAAACACCATATATTTT. V gene TRBV30 combines with J gene TRBJ1-3; 7 nucleotides align to TRBD1. The CDR3 consists of 15 residues. In germline, CDR1 is GTSNPN, CDR2 SVGIG (reference sequence). Trimming at V came to 3 bases and at J to 0 bases, leaving 5 bases not matched to a gene.

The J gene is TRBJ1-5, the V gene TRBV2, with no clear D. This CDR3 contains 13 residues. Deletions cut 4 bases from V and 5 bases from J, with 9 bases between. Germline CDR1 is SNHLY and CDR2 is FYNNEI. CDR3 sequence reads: CASSVNIDQPQHF. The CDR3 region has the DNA TGTGCCAGCAGTGTAAACATAGATCAGCCCCAGCATTTT.

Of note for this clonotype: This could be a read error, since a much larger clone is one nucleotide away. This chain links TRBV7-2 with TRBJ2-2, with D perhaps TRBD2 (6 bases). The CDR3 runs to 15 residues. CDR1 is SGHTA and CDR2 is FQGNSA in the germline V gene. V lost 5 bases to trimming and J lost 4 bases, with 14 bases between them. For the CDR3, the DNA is TGTGCCAGCAGCGAATTTCGAGCGGGCACCGGGGAGCTGTTTTTT. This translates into CASSEFRAGTGELFF.

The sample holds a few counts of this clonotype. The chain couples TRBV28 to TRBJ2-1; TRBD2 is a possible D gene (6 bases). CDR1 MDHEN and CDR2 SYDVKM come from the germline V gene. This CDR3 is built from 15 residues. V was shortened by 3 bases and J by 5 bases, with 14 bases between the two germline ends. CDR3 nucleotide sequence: TGTGCCAGCAGTTTTCCGCGGGATTGGGACAATGAGCAGTTCTTC. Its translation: CASSFPRDWDNEQFF. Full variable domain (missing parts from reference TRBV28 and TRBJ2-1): DVKVTQSSRYLVKRTGEKVFLECVQDMDHENMFWYRQDPGLGLRLIYFSYDVKMKEKGDIPEGYSVSREKKERFSLILESASTNQTSMYLCASSFPRDWDNEQFFGPGTRLTVL.

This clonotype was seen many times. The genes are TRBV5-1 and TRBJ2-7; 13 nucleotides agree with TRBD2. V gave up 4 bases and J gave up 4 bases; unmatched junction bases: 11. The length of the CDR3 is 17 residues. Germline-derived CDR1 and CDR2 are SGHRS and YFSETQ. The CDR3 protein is CASSPGLGLAGKYEQYF. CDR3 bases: TGCGCCAGCAGCCCGGGTCTGGGACTAGCGGGGAAATACGAGCAGTACTTC.

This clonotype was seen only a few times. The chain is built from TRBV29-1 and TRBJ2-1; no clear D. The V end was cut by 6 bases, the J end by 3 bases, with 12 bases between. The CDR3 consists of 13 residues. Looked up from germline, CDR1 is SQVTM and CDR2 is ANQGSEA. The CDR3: CSVAPYSYNEQFF. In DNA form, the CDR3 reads TGCAGCGTCGCCCCGTACAGCTACAATGAGCAGTTCTTC.

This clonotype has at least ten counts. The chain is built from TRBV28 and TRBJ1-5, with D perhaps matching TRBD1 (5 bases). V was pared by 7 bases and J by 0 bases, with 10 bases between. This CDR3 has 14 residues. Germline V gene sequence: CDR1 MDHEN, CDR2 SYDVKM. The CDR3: CASTAGNSNQPQHF. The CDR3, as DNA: TGTGCCAGCACCGCAGGGAATAGCAATCAGCCCCAGCATTTT.

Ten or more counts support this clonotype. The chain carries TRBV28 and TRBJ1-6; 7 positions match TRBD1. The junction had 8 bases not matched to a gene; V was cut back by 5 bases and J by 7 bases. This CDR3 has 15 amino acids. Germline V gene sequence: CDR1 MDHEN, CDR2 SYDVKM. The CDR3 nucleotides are TGTGCCAGCAGTCCCGCCGGGACAGTCAATTCACCCCTCCACTTT. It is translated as CASSPAGTVNSPLHF.

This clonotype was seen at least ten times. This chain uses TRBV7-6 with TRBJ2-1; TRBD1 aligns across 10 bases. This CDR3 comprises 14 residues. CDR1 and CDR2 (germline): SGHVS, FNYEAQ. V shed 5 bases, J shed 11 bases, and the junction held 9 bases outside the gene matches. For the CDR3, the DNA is TGTGCCAGCAGCCCGAGAGGGACAGGGGCTCAGCAGTTCTTC. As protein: CASSPRGTGAQQFF. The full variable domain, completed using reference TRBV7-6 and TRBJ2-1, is GAGVSQSPRYKVTKRGQDVALRCDPISGHVSLYWYRQALGQGPEFLTYFNYEAQQDKSGLPNDRFSAERPEGSISTLTIQRTEQRDSAMYRCASSPRGTGAQQFFGPGTRLTVL.

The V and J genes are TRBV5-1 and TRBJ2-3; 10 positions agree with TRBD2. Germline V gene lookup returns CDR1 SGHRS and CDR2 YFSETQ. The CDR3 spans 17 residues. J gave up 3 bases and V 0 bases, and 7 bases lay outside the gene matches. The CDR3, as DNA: TGCGCCAGCAGCTTGGCCTCTAGCGGGAGTGGGACAGATACGCAGTATTTT. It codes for CASSLASSGSGTDTQYF.

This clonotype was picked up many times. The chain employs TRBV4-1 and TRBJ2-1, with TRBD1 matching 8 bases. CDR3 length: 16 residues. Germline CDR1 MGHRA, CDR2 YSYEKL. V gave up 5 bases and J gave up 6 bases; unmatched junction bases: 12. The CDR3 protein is CASSSIVDRGGNEQFF. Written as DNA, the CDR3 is TGCGCCAGCAGCTCTATAGTCGACAGGGGTGGCAATGAGCAGTTCTTC.

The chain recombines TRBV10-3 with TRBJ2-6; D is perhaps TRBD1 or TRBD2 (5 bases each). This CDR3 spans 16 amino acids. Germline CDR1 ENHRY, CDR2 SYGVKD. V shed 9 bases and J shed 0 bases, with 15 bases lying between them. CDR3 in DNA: TGTGCCATTCCGGGACCGCCAAGCTCTGGGGCCAACGTCCTGACTTTC. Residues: CAIPGPPSSGANVLTF.